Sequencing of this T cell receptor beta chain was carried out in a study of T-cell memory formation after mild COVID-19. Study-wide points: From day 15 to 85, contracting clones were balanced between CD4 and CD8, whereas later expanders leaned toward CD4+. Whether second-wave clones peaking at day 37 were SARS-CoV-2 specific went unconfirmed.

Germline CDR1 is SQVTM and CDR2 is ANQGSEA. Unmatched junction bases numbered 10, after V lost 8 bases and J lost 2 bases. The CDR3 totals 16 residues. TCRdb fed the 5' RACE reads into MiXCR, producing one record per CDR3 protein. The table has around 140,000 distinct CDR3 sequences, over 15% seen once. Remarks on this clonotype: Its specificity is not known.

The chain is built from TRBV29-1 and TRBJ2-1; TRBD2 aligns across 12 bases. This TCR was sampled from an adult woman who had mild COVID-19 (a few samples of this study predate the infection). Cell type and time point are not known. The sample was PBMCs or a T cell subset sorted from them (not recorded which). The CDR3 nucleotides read TGCAGCCCTATCACTAGCGGGAGGTCAACCTACAATGAGCAGTTCTTC. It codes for CSPITSGRSTYNEQFF.